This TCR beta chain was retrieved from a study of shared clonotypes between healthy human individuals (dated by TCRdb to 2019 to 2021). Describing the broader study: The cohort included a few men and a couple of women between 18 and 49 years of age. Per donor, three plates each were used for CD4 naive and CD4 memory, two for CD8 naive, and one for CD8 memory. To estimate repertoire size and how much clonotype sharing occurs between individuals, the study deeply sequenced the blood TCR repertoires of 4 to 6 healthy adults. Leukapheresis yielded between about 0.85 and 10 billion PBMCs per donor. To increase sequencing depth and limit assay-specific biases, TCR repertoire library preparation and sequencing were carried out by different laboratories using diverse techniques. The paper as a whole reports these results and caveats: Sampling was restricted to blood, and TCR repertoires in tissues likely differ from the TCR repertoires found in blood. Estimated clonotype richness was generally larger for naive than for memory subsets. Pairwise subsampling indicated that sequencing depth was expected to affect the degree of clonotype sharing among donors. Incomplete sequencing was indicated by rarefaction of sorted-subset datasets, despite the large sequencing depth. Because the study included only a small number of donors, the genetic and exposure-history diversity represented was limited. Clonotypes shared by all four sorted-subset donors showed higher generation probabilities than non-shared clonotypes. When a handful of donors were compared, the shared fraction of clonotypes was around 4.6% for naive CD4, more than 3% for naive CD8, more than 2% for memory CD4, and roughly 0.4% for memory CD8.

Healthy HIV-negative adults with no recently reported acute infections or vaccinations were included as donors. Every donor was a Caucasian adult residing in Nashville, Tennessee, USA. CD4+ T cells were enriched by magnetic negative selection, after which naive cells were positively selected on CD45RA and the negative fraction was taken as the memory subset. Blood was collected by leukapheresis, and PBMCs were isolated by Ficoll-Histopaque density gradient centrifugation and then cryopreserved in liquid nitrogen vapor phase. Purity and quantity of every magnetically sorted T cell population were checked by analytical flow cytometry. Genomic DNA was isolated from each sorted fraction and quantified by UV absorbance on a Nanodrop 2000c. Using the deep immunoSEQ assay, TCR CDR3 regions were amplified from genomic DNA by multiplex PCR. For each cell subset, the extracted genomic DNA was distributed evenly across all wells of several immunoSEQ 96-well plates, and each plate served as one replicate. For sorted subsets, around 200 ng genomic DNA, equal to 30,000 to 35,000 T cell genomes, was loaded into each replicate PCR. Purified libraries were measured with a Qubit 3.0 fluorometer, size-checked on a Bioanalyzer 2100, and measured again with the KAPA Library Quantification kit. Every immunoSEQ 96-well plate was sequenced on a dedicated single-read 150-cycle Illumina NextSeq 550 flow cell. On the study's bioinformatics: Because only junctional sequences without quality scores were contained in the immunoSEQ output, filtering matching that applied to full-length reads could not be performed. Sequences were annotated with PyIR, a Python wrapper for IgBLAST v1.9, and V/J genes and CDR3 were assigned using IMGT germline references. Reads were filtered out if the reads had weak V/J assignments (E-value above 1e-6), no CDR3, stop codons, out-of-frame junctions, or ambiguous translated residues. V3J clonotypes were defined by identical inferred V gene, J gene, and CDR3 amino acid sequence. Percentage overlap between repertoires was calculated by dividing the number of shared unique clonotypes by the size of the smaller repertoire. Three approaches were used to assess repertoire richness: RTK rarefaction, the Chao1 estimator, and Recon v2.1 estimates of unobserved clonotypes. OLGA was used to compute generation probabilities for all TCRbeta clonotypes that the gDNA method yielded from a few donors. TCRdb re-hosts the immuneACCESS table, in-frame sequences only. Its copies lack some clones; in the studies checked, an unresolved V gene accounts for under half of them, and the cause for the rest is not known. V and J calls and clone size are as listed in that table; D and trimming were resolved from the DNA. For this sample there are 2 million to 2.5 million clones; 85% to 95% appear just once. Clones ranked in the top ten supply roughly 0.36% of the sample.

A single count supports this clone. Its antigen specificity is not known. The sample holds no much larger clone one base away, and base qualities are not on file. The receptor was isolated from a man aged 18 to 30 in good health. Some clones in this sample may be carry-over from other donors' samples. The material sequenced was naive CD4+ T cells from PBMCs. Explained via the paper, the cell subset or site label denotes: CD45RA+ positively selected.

The CDR3 region: CASSFVGDRDYGYTF. At the DNA level, the sequence is TGTGCCAGCAGTTTTGTAGGGGATAGGGACTATGGCTACACCTTC. The V and J genes are TRBV6-6 and TRBJ1-2; 5 matching bases give a weak D call of TRBD1. Reading from cysteine to phenylalanine, the CDR3 counts 15 amino acids. The entry retains the CDR3 DNA only, 45 bases that are in frame from base 1. V was cut back by 4 bases and J by 3 bases, leaving a gap of 15 bases between them. Via the germline V gene (reference sequence), CDR1 is MNHNY and CDR2 SVGAGI.